Sequencing of this T cell receptor beta chain was carried out in a study of early stage breast cancer tumors. TCRdb's copy holds only in-frame clones and misses some; the assay was immunoSEQ multiplex PCR. In the table there are over 11,000 clones, about 79% of which are singletons. The CDR3 is made up of 16 amino acids. Germline values: CDR1 MNHEY, CDR2 SVGAGI. The V segment lost 0 bases and the J segment 4 bases; nucleotides outside the gene matches: 6. The sequencing input was normal breast tissue next to the tumor. This TCR was sampled from a person between 50 and 60 years old with breast cancer. The rearrangement uses TRBV6-5 and TRBJ2-5; 9 positions agree with TRBD1. The CDR3 region has the DNA TGTGCCAGCAGTTACTCGAACAGGGGGCAGGGAGAGACCCAGTACTTC. The encoded protein is CASSYSNRGQGETQYF.